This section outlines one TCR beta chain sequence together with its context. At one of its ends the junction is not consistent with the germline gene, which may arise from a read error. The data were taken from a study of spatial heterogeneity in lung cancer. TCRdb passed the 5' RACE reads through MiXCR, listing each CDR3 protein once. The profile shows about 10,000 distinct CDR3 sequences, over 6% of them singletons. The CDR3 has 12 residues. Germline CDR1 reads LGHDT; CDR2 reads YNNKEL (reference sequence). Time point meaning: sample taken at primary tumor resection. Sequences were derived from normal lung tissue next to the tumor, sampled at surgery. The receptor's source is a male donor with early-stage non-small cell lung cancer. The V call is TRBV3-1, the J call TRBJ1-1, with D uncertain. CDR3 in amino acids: CASSQELLDLSF. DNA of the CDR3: TGTGCCAGCAGCCAAGAACTGTTGGATTTGTCCTTT.